The 8 T cell receptor beta chains below all came from one sample that was sequenced in a study of CD4+ T cells in melanoma. Using immunoSEQ multiplex PCR, the repertoire was profiled, and TCRdb retains in-frame clones only, with some absent. The sample shows more than 4,500 clones, less than 70% of them seen only once. The sample comprised cells from a culture (not recorded whether cultured in vitro). These receptors all stem from a human donor with melanoma.

This clone is labeled medium-sized. The chain uses TRBV6-6 and TRBJ2-1; 9 bases are a match to TRBD2. The CDR3 loop spans 13 amino acids. CDR1 is MNHNY, CDR2 SVGAGI, per germline (reference sequence). The V gene end was trimmed by 8 bases and the J gene end by 12 bases; junction bases not matched to a gene: 11. The CDR3 loop reads CASAASGDLGQFF. DNA for the CDR3: TGTGCCAGCGCGGCTAGCGGGGATTTGGGGCAGTTCTTC.

The chain employs TRBV5-1 and TRBJ2-3; the D is unclear. From germline, CDR1 is SGHRS and CDR2 YFSETQ. The CDR3 is 15 amino acids. Trimming removed 2 bases at V and 2 bases at J, with 12 bases between. The CDR3 DNA reads as TGCGCCAGCAGCTTCATGGGGTCTGACACAGATACGCAGTATTTT. Its protein is CASSFMGSDTDTQYF.

V is TRBV28 and J is TRBJ1-1; D call uncertain. CDR1 is MDHEN, CDR2 SYDVKM, per germline. V lost 2 bases to trimming and J lost 5 bases, with 6 bases between them. CDR3 length: 12 residues. CDR3: CASSLPGTEAFF. The CDR3 DNA reads TGTGCCAGCAGTTTACCGGGGACTGAAGCTTTCTTT.

This clone occurred a few times. The rearrangement uses TRBV28 and TRBJ1-1; TRBD1 aligns across 8 bases. This CDR3 comprises 15 residues. From germline, CDR1 is MDHEN and CDR2 SYDVKM. V shed 5 bases, J shed 2 bases, and the junction held 7 bases outside the gene matches. The CDR3 sequence: CASSRGGQANTEAFF. The CDR3 DNA reads TGTGCCAGCAGTAGAGGGGGACAGGCAAACACTGAAGCTTTCTTT.

The sample holds one count of this clone. CDR3 protein: CASSWGGAGATNEKLFF. For the CDR3, the DNA is TGTGCCAGCAGCTGGGGGGGGGCAGGGGCAACTAATGAAAAACTGTTTTTT. The V gene is TRBV5-5, the J gene TRBJ1-4, with D tentatively TRBD1 (6 bases). Germline-derived CDR1 and CDR2 are SGHKS and YYEKEE (reference sequence). Trimming left V 3 bases short and J 0 bases short, with 15 bases between. The CDR3 totals 17 residues. The whole variable domain, filled in from reference TRBV5-5 and TRBJ1-4, reads DAGVTQSPTHLIKTRGQQVTLRCSPISGHKSVSWYQQVLGQGPQFIFQYYEKEERGRGNFPDRFSARQFPNYSSELNVNALLLGDSALYLCASSWGGAGATNEKLFFGSGTQLSVL.

V usage is TRBV4-3 and J usage is TRBJ2-7, with TRBD1 matching 8 bases. The CDR3 is made up of 15 amino acids. V shed 1 base and J 2 bases; nucleotides not matched to a gene: 4. Germline CDR1 is LGHNA and CDR2 is YSLEER. The CDR3 here is CASSQADRGPYEQYF. CDR3 DNA sequence: TGCGCCAGCAGCCAAGCTGACAGGGGCCCCTACGAGCAGTACTTC.

This clone was detected only once. The chain recombines TRBV3-1 (or the pseudogene TRBV3-2) with TRBJ1-1; 7 nucleotides match TRBD1. This CDR3 contains 19 residues. V trimming: 2 bases; J trimming: 0 bases; junction bases outside the gene matches: 15. From germline, CDR1 is LGHDT and CDR2 YNNKEL (reference sequence). This CDR3 is CASSQPRTGQQPMNTEAFF. CDR3 in DNA: TGTGCCAGCAGCCAACCTCGGACAGGACAGCAACCCATGAACACTGAAGCTTTCTTT.

The chain recombines TRBV5-1 with TRBJ2-2; D perhaps matches TRBD1 (5 bases). The germline V gene has CDR1 SGHRS and CDR2 YFSETQ. The CDR3 extends over 15 amino acids. Trimming shortened V by 0 bases and J by 0 bases, and 6 bases separated the two germline ends. CDR3 protein: CASSLGQTNTGELFF. CDR3 sequence (DNA): TGCGCCAGCAGCTTGGGACAGACGAACACCGGGGAGCTGTTTTTT. Complete variable domain (other parts from reference TRBV5-1 and TRBJ2-2): KAGVTQTPRYLIKTRGQQVTLSCSPISGHRSVSWYQQTPGQGLQFLFEYFSETQRNKGNFPGRFSGRQFSNSRSEMNVSTLELGDSALYLCASSLGQTNTGELFFGEGSRLTVL.